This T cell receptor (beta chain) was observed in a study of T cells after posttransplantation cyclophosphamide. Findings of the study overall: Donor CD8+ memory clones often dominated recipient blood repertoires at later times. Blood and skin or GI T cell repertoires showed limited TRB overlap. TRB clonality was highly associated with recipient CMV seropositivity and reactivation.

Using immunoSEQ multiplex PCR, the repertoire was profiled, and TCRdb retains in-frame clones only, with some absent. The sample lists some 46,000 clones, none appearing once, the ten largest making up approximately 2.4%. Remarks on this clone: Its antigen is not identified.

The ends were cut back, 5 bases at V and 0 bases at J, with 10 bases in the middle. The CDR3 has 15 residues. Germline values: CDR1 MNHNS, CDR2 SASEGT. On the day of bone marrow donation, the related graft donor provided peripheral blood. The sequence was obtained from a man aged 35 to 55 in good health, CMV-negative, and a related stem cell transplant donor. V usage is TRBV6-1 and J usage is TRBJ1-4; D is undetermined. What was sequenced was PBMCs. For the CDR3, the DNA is TGTGCCAGCAGTCTACGGTCTACAACTAATGAAAAACTGTTTTTT. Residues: CASSLRSTTNEKLFF.